In its sample, the clone carrying this TCR beta chain was seen a few times. Its cognate antigen is unknown. The CDR3 is 15 amino acids. Germline lookup yields CDR1 SEHNR and CDR2 FQNEAQ (reference sequence). V dropped 2 bases and J dropped 0; count of bases not matched to a gene: 3. Repertoires were generated with immunoSEQ multiplex PCR, while TCRdb's copy carries only in-frame clones and drops some. The table lists about 56,000 clones, about nine tenths of them singletons, with over 1.5% in the top ten. Documented time point: week 35, safety follow-up. In every dose of vaccine, 300 ug of mutant IDH1 20-mer peptide was given alongside topical imiquimod. The data were obtained in a study of a mutant IDH1 vaccine in newly diagnosed glioma.

The sample in question was PBMCs, obtained from a glioma patient whose treatment included an IDH1 peptide vaccine. This receptor was identified in a man aged 35 to 55 with glioma. The rearrangement joins TRBV7-9 to TRBJ1-1; TRBD1 matches at 7 bases. The CDR3 protein is CASSLPTGMNTEAFF. CDR3 coding DNA: TGTGCCAGCAGCTTACCGACAGGGATGAACACTGAAGCTTTCTTT. Filled out from reference TRBV7-9 and TRBJ1-1, the complete variable domain reads DTGVSQNPRHKITKRGQNVTFRCDPISEHNRLYWYRQTLGQGPEFLTYFQNEAQLEKSRLLSDRFSAERPKGSFSTLEIQRTEQGDSAMYLCASSLPTGMNTEAFFGQGTRLTVV.